The T cell receptor beta chain under discussion was sequenced for a study of cytomegalovirus exposure and HLA in healthy donors. General study results and limits: Reportedly, TCR beta sequences accurately predicted HLA-A and HLA-B alleles in most subjects. Within an earlier analysis, most TCR beta V segments proved productive either about 90% or about 30% of the time.

In the PCR, 60 Vbeta and 13 Jbeta primers were used. TCRdb's table, derived via immunoSEQ multiplex PCR, lists solely in-frame clones and lacks some. The table has 150,000 to 200,000 clones, around 72% seen once; the top ten hold around 6.8%. For this clone: What it recognizes is unknown.

The CDR3 is made up of 13 amino acids. Trimming took off 7 bases at V and 7 bases at J, with 17 bases between the two ends. Germline CDR1 reads GTSNPN; CDR2 reads SVGIG (reference sequence). The TCR was taken from a man in his forties in good health and CMV-seropositive. V usage is TRBV30 and J usage is TRBJ1-5, with no clear D. Material: PBMCs. CDR3 DNA: TGTGCCTTCCGGGAGGGATTCACCCAGCCCCAGCATTTT. Translating gives CAFREGFTQPQHF.